This entry is about one TCR beta chain. Here immunoSEQ multiplex PCR was the method, and the copy in TCRdb shows in-frame clones only, minus some. The table has 55,000 to 65,000 clones, around 77% seen once. The data derive from a study of blood T cell repertoires in COVID-19. This CDR3 comprises 12 residues. V lost 6 bases and J 9 bases, leaving 12 bases between the germline ends. The germline gives CDR1 MNHEY, CDR2 SVGEGT. Source material: peripheral blood. The rearrangement links TRBV6-2 or TRBV6-3 to TRBJ1-5; D is unresolved. This TCR derives from a man aged 60 to 75 with acute or convalescent COVID-19. CDR3 coding DNA: TGTGCCAGCAGCCCTCTATCACGGCCCCAGCATTTT. Translating it yields CASSPLSRPQHF.